A single sample is the source of the 25 T cell receptor beta chains below, sequenced in a study of PD-1 blockade in classical Hodgkin lymphoma. Sample time point: cycle 4 day 1 (C4D1), after 5 to 7 weeks of nivolumab. Every patient was affected by relapse after autologous stem cell transplantation, while exposure to brentuximab vedotin was not uniform. TCRdb's copy holds only in-frame clones and misses some; the assay was immunoSEQ multiplex PCR. The table has tens of thousands of clones, 70% to 90% seen once; the top ten hold approximately 23%. The sequences come from peripheral blood mononuclear cells (PBMCs), collected before the fourth cycle of nivolumab. All receptors come from a human donor with classical Hodgkin lymphoma.

This chain joins TRBV19 and TRBJ1-2; no clear D gene. This CDR3 region has 15 residues. The germline V gene has CDR1 LNHDA and CDR2 SQIVND (reference sequence). Trimming removed 5 bases from V and 4 bases from J, with 17 bases in between. Here the CDR3 reads CASSPQADPSYGYTF. In DNA, the CDR3 is TGTGCCAGTAGTCCCCAGGCGGATCCTAGCTATGGCTACACCTTC.

There are a few counts of this clone. V usage is TRBV5-4 and J usage is TRBJ2-7; D is perhaps TRBD1 (6 bases). Germline CDR1 reads SGHNT; CDR2 reads YYREEE (reference sequence). The CDR3 covers 14 residues. Trimming removed 2 bases from V and 3 bases from J, with 12 bases in between. In DNA form, the CDR3 reads TGTGCCAGCAGCTTAGGTGGGGGCGTCTACGAGCAGTACTTC. Amino acids: CASSLGGGVYEQYF.

J is TRBJ1-3 and V is TRBV23-1; D gene ambiguous. TRBV23-1 has ORF status, its function being uncertain. The length of the CDR3 is 15 residues. Trimming cost V 10 bases and J 3 bases, with 19 bases left between them. Here the CDR3 DNA reads TGCGCCACGCACCCGGTGCCCCTAAATGGAAACACCATATATTTT. As protein: CATHPVPLNGNTIYF.

The chain uses TRBV2 and TRBJ1-4; 7 nucleotides agree with TRBD1. After removal of 2 bases from V and 8 bases from J, the junction contained 8 bases not matched to a gene. This CDR3 spans 15 amino acids. Germline V gives CDR1 SNHLY, CDR2 FYNNEI. CDR3 in amino acids: CASSENRGIGEKLFF. The CDR3 DNA follows: TGTGCCAGCAGTGAAAACAGGGGAATAGGGGAAAAACTGTTTTTT.

The J gene is TRBJ2-3, the V gene TRBV5-4, with 10 positions matching TRBD2. Unmatched junction bases numbered 8, after V lost 4 bases and J lost 3 bases. The CDR3 totals 16 residues. Germline CDR1 is SGHNT and CDR2 is YYREEE (reference sequence). The CDR3: CASSPIAGGLTDTQYF. The CDR3 DNA is TGTGCCAGCAGCCCAATAGCGGGAGGATTAACAGATACGCAGTATTTT.

This clone has a single count. V and J are TRBV5-1 and TRBJ1-6; no clear D gene. CDR1 and CDR2 from the germline V gene are SGHRS and YFSETQ. The CDR3 runs 13 residues. V lost 7 bases, J lost 7 bases, and 12 bases lay in between. The CDR3 sequence is CASGEGRNSPLHF. CDR3 sequence (DNA): TGCGCCAGCGGGGAGGGAAGGAATTCACCCCTCCACTTT.

This clone was counted a single time. This sequence joins TRBV7-2 and TRBJ2-3; no clear D. Trimming shortened V by 2 bases and J by 0 bases, and 6 bases separated the two germline ends. CDR3 length: 14 amino acids. Germline-derived CDR1 and CDR2 are SGHTA and FQGNSA. The CDR3 coding sequence is TGTGCCAGCAGCTTACTATCTAGCACAGATACGCAGTATTTT. Translating gives CASSLLSSTDTQYF.

This sequence joins TRBV15 and TRBJ2-7, with a possible D match to TRBD2 (5 bases). The V and J ends lost 0 bases and 0 bases respectively, with 9 bases between them. CDR3 length: 15 residues. Germline V lookup: CDR1 LNHNV, CDR2 YYDKDF (reference sequence). The CDR3 DNA reads as TGTGCCACCAGCAGAGATAGTGGGAGCTCCTACGAGCAGTACTTC. This gives the protein CATSRDSGSSYEQYF.

This clone showed up just once. V usage is TRBV10-1 and J usage is TRBJ2-7; 8 nucleotides align to TRBD1. J gave up 5 bases and V 7 bases, and 13 bases lay outside the gene matches. Germline V CDR1 and CDR2: WNHNN, SYGVQD (reference sequence). This CDR3 has 15 residues. The CDR3 nucleotides are TGCGCCAGCATTAGAGACAGGGGAGTAAAAAACGAGCAGTACTTC. This translates into CASIRDRGVKNEQYF.

The chain uses TRBV9 and TRBJ1-1; 7 bases agree with TRBD1. Unmatched junction bases numbered 8, after V lost 0 bases and J lost 6 bases. There are 15 residues in the CDR3. From germline, CDR1 is SGDLS and CDR2 YYNGEE. The CDR3 here is CASSVVADREAEAFF. The CDR3 DNA sequence: TGTGCCAGCAGCGTAGTGGCAGACAGGGAAGCTGAAGCTTTCTTT.

The chain couples TRBV7-6 to TRBJ2-1, with 8 positions matching TRBD2. V dropped 4 bases and J dropped 7; count of bases not matched to a gene: 9. Germline V gives CDR1 SGHVS, CDR2 FNYEAQ. The CDR3 runs to 15 residues. In DNA form, the CDR3 reads TGTGCCAGCAGCTCCGGACTAGCCCCGGGTAATGAGCAGTTCTTC. As protein: CASSSGLAPGNEQFF.

In DNA, the CDR3 is TGTGCCAGCAGTCCGAATTCCTACGAGCAGTACTTC. This translates into CASSPNSYEQYF. The chain combines TRBV27 with TRBJ2-7, with no clear D. The CDR3 totals 12 residues. Trimming took off 5 bases at V and 1 base at J, with 6 bases between the two ends. Germline CDR1 MNHEY, CDR2 SMNVEV (reference sequence).

This clone has a handful of counts. The chain uses TRBV19 and TRBJ1-5, with unresolved D. The CDR3 has 15 residues. The germline V gene encodes CDR1 LNHDA and CDR2 SQIVND (reference sequence). Deletions cut 3 bases from V and 5 bases from J, with 14 bases between. The CDR3 here is CASSIGRTPYQPQHF. The CDR3 DNA follows: TGTGCCAGTAGTATTGGCAGGACCCCTTATCAGCCCCAGCATTTT. The variable domain in full, completed from reference TRBV19 and TRBJ1-5, reads DGGITQSPKYLFRKEGQNVTLSCEQNLNHDAMYWYRQDPGQGLRLIYYSQIVNDFQKGDIAEGYSVSREKKESFPLTVTSAQKNPTAFYLCASSIGRTPYQPQHFGDGTRLSIL.

This chain connects TRBV19 to TRBJ2-4; TRBD1 matches at 10 bases. The CDR3 has 17 amino acids. Germline CDR1 LNHDA, CDR2 SQIVND (reference sequence). V shed 2 bases and J 2 bases; nucleotides not matched to a gene: 6. This CDR3 reads CASSIRDRGGTKNIQYF. The CDR3 region has the DNA TGTGCCAGTAGTATACGGGACAGGGGAGGGACCAAAAACATTCAGTACTTC.

The chain has TRBV30 and TRBJ1-2; weak D call: TRBD1 (6 bases). The V gene's germline CDR1 is GTSNPN and CDR2 SVGIG (reference sequence). The CDR3 is made up of 13 amino acids. Trimming pared 6 bases from V and 4 bases from J, leaving 15 bases between. CDR3 bases: TGTGCCTGCCTCCTAGACAGGCCCTATGGCTACACCTTC. It codes for CACLLDRPYGYTF.

The V call is TRBV29-1, the J call TRBJ2-3, with D uncertain. The CDR3 has 12 residues. The germline V gene has CDR1 SQVTM and CDR2 ANQGSEA. Trimming cost V 1 base and J 2 bases, with 4 bases left between them. The CDR3 sequence is CSVEGDTDTQYF. As DNA, the CDR3 is TGCAGCGTTGAAGGGGACACAGATACGCAGTATTTT.

This sequence joins TRBV4-1 and TRBJ1-2, with D perhaps matching TRBD1 (5 bases). This CDR3 comprises 14 residues. Germline-derived CDR1 and CDR2 are MGHRA and YSYEKL. Trimming stripped 2 bases from V and 9 bases from J, with 16 bases between. The CDR3 DNA reads as TGCGCCAGCAGCCAATTAGATCGTTGGGGCCGCTACACCTTC. Protein product: CASSQLDRWGRYTF.

V gene TRBV5-1 combines with J gene TRBJ2-3; 8 bases align to TRBD1. The germline V gene encodes CDR1 SGHRS and CDR2 YFSETQ. The CDR3 has 16 amino acids. V shed 7 bases, J shed 3 bases, and the junction held 13 bases outside the gene matches. CDR3 in DNA: TGCGCCAGCCGTGTAACGCAGGGGGCTTTAACAGATACGCAGTATTTT. Protein sequence: CASRVTQGALTDTQYF.

The chain uses TRBV9 and TRBJ2-1; TRBD2 agrees at 10 bases. This CDR3 is built from 14 residues. Germline assignment: CDR1 SGDLS and CDR2 YYNGEE. The trim removed 0 bases at V and 10 bases at J, leaving 4 bases unmatched. In DNA, the CDR3 is TGTGCCAGCAGCGTAGGAGCGGGACTAGCGGAGCAGTTCTTC. It is translated as CASSVGAGLAEQFF.

This chain links TRBV5-4 with TRBJ1-4, with TRBD1 as a possible D gene (5 bases). The CDR3 totals 15 residues. Germline CDR1 is SGHNT and CDR2 is YYREEE (reference sequence). The V end lost 4 bases, the J end lost 3 bases, and 13 bases lay between the germline ends. The CDR3 region is CASSHQGRANEKLFF. The CDR3 coding sequence is TGTGCCAGCAGCCACCAGGGAAGGGCTAATGAAAAACTGTTTTTT.

V usage is TRBV12-5 and J usage is TRBJ1-1, with no clear D. V lost 2 bases and J lost 4, with 17 bases in between. Germline loops: CDR1 LGHNT, CDR2 FRNRAP. The CDR3 contains 16 residues. DNA for the CDR3: TGTGCTAGTGGTTTGAGAACGCTGGGAGGGAGCACTGAAGCTTTCTTT. Protein: CASGLRTLGGSTEAFF.

In its sample, this clone was seen once. The rearrangement links TRBV29-1 to TRBJ2-3; a possible D gene is TRBD2 (6 bases). Germline CDR1 and CDR2: SQVTM and ANQGSEA. V was pared by 6 bases and J by 2 bases, with 15 bases between. CDR3 length: 14 amino acids. The DNA of the CDR3 is TGCAGCGTCCTCTTAGCGGACACCACAGATACGCAGTATTTT. Translation gives CSVLLADTTDTQYF.

The V and J genes are TRBV5-6 and TRBJ1-4; weak D call: TRBD1 (5 bases). The germline V gene has CDR1 SGHDT and CDR2 YYEEEE. CDR3 length: 15 amino acids. V shed 0 bases and J shed 8 bases, with 14 bases lying between them. CDR3: CASSLDRDGGEKLFF. The CDR3 DNA sequence: TGTGCCAGCAGCTTGGATCGGGACGGAGGAGAAAAACTGTTTTTT.

The CDR3 DNA follows: TGCAGCGTTGAAGAACAGGACTCCTACAATGAGCAGTTCTTC. Residues: CSVEEQDSYNEQFF. This chain links TRBV29-1 with TRBJ2-1, with D perhaps TRBD1 (5 bases). V was clipped by 0 bases and J by 0 bases, with 6 bases between them. Germline CDR1 SQVTM, CDR2 ANQGSEA. The CDR3 contains 14 residues.

CDR3 protein: CASSFAGIAMDEQYF. The CDR3 bases are TGCGCCAGCAGCTTCGCGGGGATCGCCATGGACGAGCAGTACTTC. The rearrangement uses TRBV5-1 and TRBJ2-5; D perhaps matches TRBD2 (6 bases). The DNA end is a closer match to TRBJ2-7, so the J assignment may be wrong. This CDR3 is built from 15 residues. Germline loops: CDR1 SGHRS, CDR2 YFSETQ.